What follows are 32 T cell receptor beta chains derived from one specimen sequenced in a study of CD8+ T cells in alopecia areata. Extracted from the samples, RNA was reverse transcribed into cDNA to serve as the sequencing template. Assay: immunoSEQ multiplex PCR; the TCRdb copy retains only in-frame clones and omits some. Altogether roughly 260,000 clones were found in the sample, and no singletons occur. The pooled cutaneous lymph node cells were sorted using several markers (CD4, CD8alpha, NKG2D, NKG2ACE and others). The sequenced material came from CD4+ T cells sorted from a lymph node. These receptors were obtained from a C3H/HeJ mouse with alopecia areata. The mouse line has the MHC haplotype H2-k.

This clone was found many times. The genes and germline here are from mouse. The read ends 3 residues shy of where the CDR3 ends; the end is completed using the germline J gene. The chain joins TRBV17 to TRBJ1-6; no clear D gene. TRBJ1-6 belongs to the ORF category, with a function that is uncertain. The CDR3 is 13 amino acids. CDR1 MNHDT and CDR2 YYDKIL come from the germline V gene. Trimming took off 0 bases at V and 7 bases at J, with 4 bases between the two ends. The CDR3 loop reads CASSRDQNSPLYF. The DNA read from the CDR3 is TGTGCTAGCAGTAGAGATCAGAATTCGCCC.

For this clone: Gene names are the mouse ones. The CDR3 goes on 4 residues after the read ends, and that part is filled in from the germline J gene. The gene calls are TRBV19 and TRBJ2-4; 9 bases map to TRBD1. Germline V gene lookup returns CDR1 FNHDT and CDR2 SITEND (reference sequence). The CDR3 is made up of 16 amino acids. The CDR3 spells CASSTLGTGNENTLYF. The covered CDR3 bases are TGTGCCAGCAGTACCCTGGGGACAGGGAATGAAAAC.

A word on this clone: Mouse names are used for the genes. Other DNA sequences from this sample encode an identical CDR3 as well. This CDR3 reads CASSIQNQDTQYF. The CDR3 bases that were read are TGTGCCAGCAGTATCCAAAACCAAGAC. The chain couples TRBV19 to TRBJ2-5; D call uncertain. The read terminates 4 residues ahead of where the CDR3 ends, so the germline J gene completes it. The V and J ends lost 2 bases and 0 bases respectively, with 4 bases between them. The CDR3 covers 13 residues. CDR1 FNHDT and CDR2 SITEND come from the germline V gene (reference sequence).

Note on this clone: The genes and germline here are from mouse. The read halts 4 residues ahead of the CDR3 end, with the missing end drawn from the germline J gene. V gene TRBV13-1 combines with J gene TRBJ2-3; 12 bases line up with TRBD1. The CDR3 consists of 15 residues. In germline, CDR1 is NSHNY, CDR2 SYGAGN. The covered CDR3 bases are TGTGCCAGCAGTCCCGGGACAGGGGGCAGAGAA. This translates into CASSPGTGGRE. The CDR3, in full, reads CASSPGTGGRETLYF.

This clone has ten or more counts. Genes here carry mouse names. The read finishes 4 residues shy of the CDR3 end, and the germline J gene is used to complete it. The chain joins TRBV17 to TRBJ2-5; 8 bases line up with TRBD2. The CDR3 runs 13 residues. The germline gives CDR1 MNHDT, CDR2 YYDKIL. The sequenced part of the CDR3 DNA is TGTGCTAGCAGAAGGACTGGGAAAGAC. The encoded protein is CASRRTGKD. In full, the CDR3 is CASRRTGKDTQYF.

A note on this clone: The genes are named according to mouse. With the read ending 4 residues before the CDR3 end, the germline J gene is used to fill in that end. This sequence joins TRBV13-2 and TRBJ2-1, with 9 nucleotides matching TRBD1. Germline CDR1 is NNHNN and CDR2 is SYGAGS (reference sequence). V shed 2 bases and J 4 bases; nucleotides not matched to a gene: 7. This CDR3 spans 16 amino acids. CDR3 region: CASGEPDRGWYAEQFF. CDR3 bases read: TGTGCCAGCGGTGAGCCGGACAGGGGATGGTATGCT.

Worth noting for this clone: Mouse germline and gene names are used. The CDR3 protein is CASSIQGESSYEQYF. The CDR3 DNA, read in part, is TGTGCCAGCAGTATTCAGGGGGAAAGCTCCTAT. The chain combines TRBV19 with TRBJ2-7, with 7 bases identical to TRBD1. The CDR3 extends 4 residues past the end of the read, so its final part is completed from the germline J gene. The V segment lost 2 bases and the J segment 0 bases; nucleotides outside the gene matches: 5. This CDR3 comprises 15 residues. The germline CDR1 and CDR2 sequences are FNHDT and SITEND (reference sequence).

In its sample, this clone was seen a few times. A much larger clone differs from this one at a single base, so this may be a read error. Gene names denote mouse genes. Coverage ceases 4 residues before the CDR3 finishes, and the germline J gene fills in the end. The same CDR3 arises from other DNA sequences in this sample as well. The V and J genes are TRBV19 and TRBJ1-2; 8 nucleotides agree with TRBD1. Germline lookup yields CDR1 FNHDT and CDR2 SITEND (reference sequence). The CDR3 consists of 13 residues. J gave up 4 bases and V 5 bases, and 4 bases lay outside the gene matches. CDR3 DNA (partial): TGTGCCAGCAGCCCCACAGGGGGCTCC. Encoded protein: CASSPTGGS. The full CDR3 protein is CASSPTGGSDYTF.

In this sample, this clone turned up a few times. The genes are named according to mouse. The sequence runs out 4 residues before the end of the CDR3; the remainder is reconstructed from the germline J gene. At the DNA level, this CDR3 is encoded by other sequences in the same sample as well. The rearrangement links TRBV1 to TRBJ1-2, with TRBD1 identical over 8 bases. Germline-derived CDR1 and CDR2 are NSQYPW and LRSPGD (reference sequence). V gave up 1 base and J gave up 0 bases; unmatched junction bases: 1. There are 15 residues in the CDR3. The CDR3 spells CTCSAGQGTNSDYTF. Incomplete CDR3 DNA: TGCACCTGCAGTGCAGGACAGGGGACAAACTCC.

This clone has only a few counts. The gene symbols are mouse symbols. The DNA read from the CDR3 is TGTGCCAGCAGTTCAGGGGGCGACTATGCT. Its translation: CASSSGGDYA. In full, the CDR3 reads CASSSGGDYAEQFF. The chain has TRBV19 and TRBJ2-1; 8 nucleotides match TRBD1. From the germline J gene comes the end of the CDR3, since the read stops 4 residues before it. The CDR3 consists of 14 residues. J gave up 2 bases and V 4 bases, and 2 bases lay outside the gene matches. Germline CDR1 is FNHDT and CDR2 is SITEND (reference sequence).

Comment on this clone: Germline and genes: mouse. The observed sequence ends 4 residues before the CDR3 terminus, with the missing tail filled in from the germline J gene. The chain uses TRBV1 and TRBJ1-2; 7 bases map to TRBD1. The CDR3 extends over 15 amino acids. Germline V gene lookup returns CDR1 NSQYPW and CDR2 LRSPGD (reference sequence). V trimming: 4 bases; J trimming: 0 bases; junction bases outside the gene matches: 5. CDR3 DNA (partial): TGCACCTGCAGTGGCCCGGGACAGCCAAACTCC. It specifies CTCSGPGQPNS. The whole CDR3 sequence reads CTCSGPGQPNSDYTF.

Comment on this clone: A clone one base away is much larger, so this may be a read error. Gene names and germline refer to mouse. The read ends 4 residues before the CDR3 terminus; that terminus is restored from the germline J gene. The chain couples TRBV29 to TRBJ2-2; TRBD1 might be the D (6 bases). Trimming left V 6 bases short and J 0 bases short, with 8 bases between. Germline V CDR1 and CDR2: MSHET, SYDVDS. The CDR3 totals 14 residues. The CDR3 bases that were read are TGTGCTAGCAGACGGACAGCAAACACCGGG. This translates into CASRRTANTG. The entire CDR3 reads CASRRTANTGQLYF. The variable domain in full, with the rest retrieved from reference TRBV29 and TRBJ2-2, is DMKVTQMPRYLIKRMGENVLLECGQDMSHETMYWYRQDPGLGLQLIYISYDVDSNSEGDIPKGYRVSRKKREHFSLILDSAKTNQTSVYFCASRRTANTGQLYFGEGSKLTVL.

A word on this clone: The gene names here belong to mouse. Coverage ceases 4 residues before the CDR3 finishes, and the germline J gene fills in the end. The V gene is TRBV19, the J gene TRBJ2-7; tentatively, D is TRBD1 (6 bases). Germline values: CDR1 FNHDT, CDR2 SITEND (reference sequence). The V end was cut by 7 bases, the J end by 0 bases, with 11 bases between. This CDR3 region has 13 residues. The DNA read from the CDR3 is TGTGCCAGCCAAACAGGGAGCTCCTAT. Translation: CASQTGSSY. The whole CDR3 protein is CASQTGSSYEQYF.

Concerning this clone itself: The genes and germline here are from mouse. CDR3 region: CTCSADAGTGYAEQFF. CDR3 DNA (partial): TGCACCTGCAGTGCAGATGCCGGGACTGGGTATGCT. The V and J genes are TRBV1 and TRBJ2-1; TRBD2 agrees at 9 bases. The sequence runs out 4 residues before the end of the CDR3; the remainder is reconstructed from the germline J gene. CDR1 and CDR2 from the germline V gene are NSQYPW and LRSPGD (reference sequence). V lost 0 bases to trimming and J lost 4 bases; unmatched junction nucleotides: 4. The CDR3 contains 16 residues.

Details on this clone: Gene names and germline refer to mouse. Read data end 4 residues before the CDR3 end; the end is taken from the germline J gene. The chain couples TRBV13-2 to TRBJ2-5, with D maybe TRBD1 (6 bases). Germline lookup yields CDR1 NNHNN and CDR2 SYGAGS (reference sequence). This CDR3 spans 14 amino acids. CDR3: CASGDVQGGDTQYF. The CDR3 bases that were read are TGTGCCAGCGGTGATGTACAGGGTGGCGAC.

About this clone itself: Mouse gene names apply. From the germline J gene comes the end of the CDR3, since the read stops 4 residues before it. The J gene is TRBJ2-1, the V gene TRBV1; the match to TRBD2 covers 9 bases. The CDR3 is 15 amino acids. Germline V gene lookup returns CDR1 NSQYPW and CDR2 LRSPGD (reference sequence). V lost 3 bases and J lost 4; bases outside the gene matches: 4. This CDR3 is CTCSARDWDYAEQFF. CDR3 DNA (partial): TGCACCTGCAGTGCTCGGGACTGGGATTATGCT. The full variable domain, in which reference TRBV1 and TRBJ2-1 provide the parts outside the CDR3, is VTLLEQNPRWRLVPRGQAVNLRCILKNSQYPWMSWYQQDLQKQLQWLFTLRSPGDKEVKSLPGADYLATRVTDTELRLQVANMSQGRTLYCTCSARDWDYAEQFFGPGTRLTVL.

This clone was observed a few times. Genes and germline are mouse. Sequencing ends 4 residues short of the CDR3 end; the germline J gene provides the rest. The rearrangement links TRBV17 to TRBJ2-3; 7 bases fit TRBD2. With 1 base clipped from V and 0 bases from J, the junction kept 4 bases outside the gene matches. The CDR3 is made up of 16 amino acids. Germline loops: CDR1 MNHDT, CDR2 YYDKIL. Incomplete CDR3 DNA: TGTGCTAGCAGTAGAGGGGGGGGAGAGAGTGCAGAA. This translates into CASSRGGGESAE. The full CDR3 protein reads CASSRGGGESAETLYF. Supplemented by reference TRBV17 and TRBJ2-3, the full variable domain reads DTTVKQNPRYKLARVGKPVNLICSQTMNHDTMYWYQKKPNQAPKLLLFYYDKILNREADTFEKFQSSRPNNSFCSLYIGSAGLEYSAMYLCASSRGGGESAETLYFGSGTRLTVL.

This clone was observed a handful of times. The genes and germline here are from mouse. The CDR3 extends 4 residues past the end of the read, so its final part is completed from the germline J gene. The chain carries TRBV31 and TRBJ2-3, with D maybe TRBD1 (5 bases). V was pared by 4 bases and J by 1 base, with 6 bases between. CDR1 and CDR2 from the germline V gene are GKSSPN and SITVG. The CDR3 has 12 amino acids. Partial CDR3 DNA: TGTGCCTGGACAGGGCGTGCAGAA. It codes for CAWTGRAE. The whole CDR3 sequence reads CAWTGRAETLYF.

On this clone itself: Gene names are mouse gene names. The CDR3 end lies 4 residues beyond the end of the read and is filled in from the germline J gene. The chain couples TRBV19 to TRBJ2-7; 8 bases line up with TRBD2. This CDR3 contains 15 residues. Germline values: CDR1 FNHDT, CDR2 SITEND (reference sequence). The CDR3 is CASSIAMAGGYEQYF. The sequenced part of the CDR3 DNA is TGTGCCAGCAGTATAGCTATGGCTGGGGGGTAT. Using reference TRBV19 and TRBJ2-7 for the parts outside the CDR3, the full variable domain is GGIITQTPKFLIGQEGQKLTLKCQQNFNHDTMYWYRQDSGKGLRLIYYSITENDLQKGDLSEGYDASREKKSSFSLTVTSAQKNEMAVFLCASSIAMAGGYEQYFGPGTRLTVL.

On this clone: Gene names follow the mouse nomenclature. The read halts 4 residues ahead of the CDR3 end, with the missing end drawn from the germline J gene. This chain joins TRBV19 and TRBJ1-1; 8 bases fit TRBD1. Germline values: CDR1 FNHDT, CDR2 SITEND (reference sequence). The CDR3 sequence is 15 residues long. With V trimmed by 2 bases and J by 0 bases, 3 bases remained unmatched. The CDR3 here is CASSIQGAANTEVFF. The CDR3 DNA, read in part, is TGTGCCAGCAGTATTCAGGGGGCGGCAAACACA.

This clone was picked up a small number of times. The gene names given are mouse names. The read gets to within 3 residues of the CDR3 end, and the germline J gene fills in the rest. This chain uses TRBV1 with TRBJ1-6; unclear D gene. TRBJ1-6 is labeled an ORF, and its function is uncertain. CDR1 is NSQYPW, CDR2 LRSPGD, per germline (reference sequence). V was trimmed by 6 bases and J by 6 bases, leaving 9 bases between them. The length of the CDR3 is 13 residues. CDR3 sequence: CTCRKTINSPLYF. The CDR3 bases that were read are TGCACCTGCAGAAAGACAATTAATTCGCCC.

The sample holds a few counts of this clone. Gene names denote mouse genes. The missing CDR3 end, 4 residues past where the read stops, is filled in from the germline J gene. The gene calls are TRBV5 and TRBJ2-7; D might be TRBD1 (6 bases). This CDR3 region has 14 residues. V gave up 1 base and J gave up 3 bases, with 10 bases separating them. Germline V gene sequence: CDR1 LGHNA, CDR2 YNLKQL (reference sequence). The CDR3 is CASSQGRDNYEQYF. CDR3 DNA, as far as it was read: TGTGCCAGCAGCCAAGGAAGGGACAACTAT.

This clone was detected only a few times. Germline and genes: mouse. The read falls 4 residues short of the CDR3 end, and the missing part is taken from the germline J gene. The V and J genes are TRBV5 and TRBJ1-2; D is undetermined. This CDR3 is built from 12 residues. In germline, CDR1 is LGHNA, CDR2 YNLKQL (reference sequence). The CDR3 sequence is CASSQDRSDYTF. CDR3 bases read: TGTGCCAGCAGCCAAGACAGGAGC.

For this clone: The genes and germline here are from mouse. Read sequence stops 4 residues before the CDR3 end, and the germline J gene provides the missing end. The V gene is TRBV13-1, the J gene TRBJ2-5, with 7 bases identical to TRBD2. From germline, CDR1 is NSHNY and CDR2 SYGAGN. The CDR3 runs to 13 residues. The V and J ends lost 4 bases and 2 bases, in that order; junction bases with no gene match: 1. The CDR3 DNA, read in part, is TGTGCCAGCAGTACTGGGGTCCAAGAC. As protein: CASSTGVQD. In full, the CDR3 is CASSTGVQDTQYF.

Details on this clone: Each gene name is a mouse one. The sequence runs out 4 residues before the end of the CDR3; the remainder is reconstructed from the germline J gene. V is TRBV29 and J is TRBJ2-1; 9 bases fit TRBD2. With V trimmed by 3 bases and J by 4 bases, 4 bases remained unmatched. Germline V CDR1 and CDR2: MSHET, SYDVDS. The CDR3 is 15 residues long. The CDR3 DNA, read in part, is TGTGCTAGCAGTTTCCGACTGGGGGCGTATGCT. Encoded protein: CASSFRLGAYA. The CDR3 in its entirety is CASSFRLGAYAEQFF.

This clone was seen only a few times. Mouse gene names apply. The sequenced fragment ends 4 residues before the CDR3 boundary, so the rest is inferred from the germline J gene. The chain carries TRBV19 and TRBJ2-7; TRBD2 aligns across 8 bases. CDR3 length: 16 amino acids. V lost 1 base and J lost 2; bases outside the gene matches: 8. CDR1 is FNHDT and CDR2 is SITEND in the germline V gene (reference sequence). CDR3 in amino acids: CASSIPRLGPTYEQYF. The CDR3 bases that were read are TGTGCCAGCAGTATACCAAGACTGGGGCCTACCTAT. Looking up the rest from reference TRBV19 and TRBJ2-7 gives the full variable domain: GGIITQTPKFLIGQEGQKLTLKCQQNFNHDTMYWYRQDSGKGLRLIYYSITENDLQKGDLSEGYDASREKKSSFSLTVTSAQKNEMAVFLCASSIPRLGPTYEQYFGPGTRLTVL.

Of note for this clone: Gene names are the mouse ones. The sequenced part of the CDR3 DNA is TGTGCCAGCAGTGACCACGGGACAGCAAACTCC. Its protein is CASSDHGTANS. The whole CDR3 reads CASSDHGTANSDYTF. The chain uses TRBV13-3 and TRBJ1-2; 7 bases are shared with TRBD1. Read data end 4 residues before the CDR3 end; the end is taken from the germline J gene. Germline V gene sequence: CDR1 NNHDY, CDR2 SYVADS. CDR3 size: 15 residues. V was clipped by 2 bases and J by 0 bases; unmatched bases: 4.

About this clone itself: The germline and genes are mouse ones. Read sequence stops 4 residues before the CDR3 end, and the germline J gene provides the missing end. The J gene is TRBJ2-1, the V gene TRBV1; D possibly corresponds to TRBD2 (7 bases). With 4 bases removed from V and 3 bases from J, the gap between germline ends came to 10 bases. Looked up from germline, CDR1 is NSQYPW and CDR2 is LRSPGD (reference sequence). This CDR3 is 14 amino acids long. This chain's CDR3 is CTCSGGAPYAEQFF. The part of the CDR3 DNA that was read is TGCACCTGCAGTGGGGGGGCCCCCTATGCT.

This clone was counted only a few times. Mouse germline and gene names are used. The read terminates 4 residues ahead of where the CDR3 ends, so the germline J gene completes it. This chain joins TRBV19 and TRBJ2-7, with TRBD2 identical over 7 bases. From germline, CDR1 is FNHDT and CDR2 SITEND (reference sequence). The CDR3 length is 14 residues. The J segment lost 0 bases and the V segment lost 6 bases, leaving 6 bases of the junction unmatched. The CDR3 loop reads CASTTTGSSYEQYF. CDR3 DNA (partial): TGTGCCAGCACCACGACTGGGAGCTCCTAT.

This clone was counted a few times. Mouse germline and gene names are used. The CDR3 end is not reached by the read, which stops 4 residues before it; the germline J gene fills it in. This rearrangement joins TRBV13-1 to TRBJ1-2; D is perhaps TRBD1 (5 bases). Per the germline V gene, CDR1 is NSHNY and CDR2 is SYGAGN. The ends were cut back, 0 bases at V and 4 bases at J, with 10 bases in the middle. CDR3 length equals 14 residues. The CDR3 bases that were read are TGTGCCAGCAGTGATGTCAGGGATGCCTCC. This translates into CASSDVRDAS. The CDR3 reads in full as CASSDVRDASDYTF.

This clone was counted at least ten times. The gene names here belong to mouse. The CDR3 end lies 4 residues beyond the end of the read and is filled in from the germline J gene. The chain carries TRBV13-1 and TRBJ2-7; 9 bases are a match to TRBD1. The CDR3 contains 13 residues. V was clipped by 5 bases and J by 2 bases; unmatched bases: 2. Germline V gives CDR1 NSHNY, CDR2 SYGAGN. Here the CDR3 reads CASSRDRAYEQYF. CDR3 DNA, as far as it was read: TGTGCCAGCAGCCGGGACAGGGCCTAT.

On this clone itself: The genes are named according to mouse. The CDR3 goes on 4 residues after the read ends, and that part is filled in from the germline J gene. This chain joins TRBV19 and TRBJ2-2; 8 nucleotides align to TRBD1. V dropped 4 bases and J dropped 4; count of bases not matched to a gene: 3. The CDR3 spans 14 residues. In germline, CDR1 is FNHDT, CDR2 SITEND (reference sequence). The chain's CDR3 is CASSSRGLTGQLYF. CDR3 DNA, as far as it was read: TGTGCCAGCAGTTCCAGGGGGCTCACCGGG.